These 13 T cell receptor beta chains were all obtained from the same sample, sequenced in a study of T cells in tumors after PD-1 blockade. Clones were read by immunoSEQ multiplex PCR, and TCRdb kept only the in-frame ones, dropping some. The sample carries some 47,000 clones, roughly 73% recorded once. The sequenced sample was PBMCs, obtained before anti-PD-1 treatment. The receptors stem from a human donor with basal cell carcinoma.

The chain recombines TRBV7-2 with TRBJ1-4; 10 nucleotides line up with TRBD1. Germline assignment: CDR1 SGHTA and CDR2 FQGNSA. Trimming cost V 5 bases and J 5 bases; bases outside gene matches: 5. The CDR3 spans 15 residues. The CDR3 protein is CASSARQGANEKLFF. The CDR3 DNA follows: TGTGCCAGCAGCGCCCGACAGGGGGCAAATGAAAAACTGTTTTTT.

The chain couples TRBV28 to TRBJ1-1, with D hard to call. The CDR3 runs to 13 residues. Germline-derived CDR1 and CDR2 are MDHEN and SYDVKM. V lost 9 bases, J lost 0 bases, and 11 bases lay in between. This CDR3 is CASLSKMNTEAFF. CDR3 coding DNA: TGTGCCAGTTTGTCCAAAATGAACACTGAAGCTTTCTTT.

This chain links TRBV5-5 with TRBJ1-5; the match to TRBD1 covers 8 bases. CDR1 and CDR2 (germline): SGHKS, YYEKEE (reference sequence). The CDR3 contains 17 residues. The V and J ends lost 1 base and 5 bases, in that order; junction bases with no gene match: 11. The CDR3 is CASSLTSQGVIDQPQHF. DNA of the CDR3: TGTGCCAGCAGCTTGACCTCACAGGGGGTAATTGATCAGCCCCAGCATTTT.

This chain connects TRBV10-1 to TRBJ2-3; perhaps D is TRBD1 or TRBD2 (5 bases each). V gave up 2 bases and J gave up 2 bases, with 8 bases separating them. Germline loops: CDR1 WNHNN, CDR2 SYGVQD (reference sequence). The CDR3 extends over 14 amino acids. The CDR3 DNA follows: TGCGCCAGCAGTGAGAGTGGGACCACAGATACGCAGTATTTT. This encodes CASSESGTTDTQYF.

This clone came up once. This chain connects TRBV18 to TRBJ1-3; weak D call: TRBD1 (6 bases). V was trimmed by 5 bases and J by 2 bases, leaving 7 bases between them. From germline, CDR1 is KGHSH and CDR2 LQKENI. This CDR3 region has 13 residues. As DNA, the CDR3 is TGTGCCAGCTCAGGACAGACTGGAAACACCATATATTTT. Translating it yields CASSGQTGNTIYF.

The gene calls are TRBV12-1 and TRBJ1-2; the table calls TRBD1, which could not be checked here. TRBV12-1 is a listed pseudogene. CDR3 size: 17 residues. In nucleotides, the CDR3 is TGTGCCAGCAGCCGCCTGTCGTCGGGACAGGGTGGGTATGGCTACACCTTC. Its protein is CASSRLSSGQGGYGYTF.

This chain joins TRBV5-5 and TRBJ1-2, with D perhaps matching TRBD1 (5 bases). This CDR3 contains 15 residues. The germline CDR1 and CDR2 sequences are SGHKS and YYEKEE (reference sequence). Trimming cost V 0 bases and J 4 bases, with 13 bases left between them. CDR3 region: CASSLAGVGGYGYTF. The CDR3 nucleotides are TGTGCCAGCAGCTTGGCCGGGGTCGGGGGCTATGGCTACACCTTC.

This clone turned up a few times. The chain links TRBV10-3 to TRBJ2-6; D unclear. CDR1 ENHRY and CDR2 SYGVKD come from the germline V gene. Trimming took 8 bases from V and 2 from J, leaving 4 bases between them. The CDR3 sequence is 12 residues long. The CDR3 DNA follows: TGTGCCATCTCAGCTGGGGCCAACGTCCTGACTTTC. Its protein is CAISAGANVLTF.

This chain uses TRBV6-5 with TRBJ2-2; D not resolved. This CDR3 is 12 amino acids long. Germline CDR1 reads MNHEY; CDR2 reads SVGAGI. Trimming removed 6 bases from V and 4 bases from J, with 6 bases in between. The CDR3 sequence: CASRWFTGELFF. Here the CDR3 DNA reads TGTGCCAGCAGGTGGTTCACCGGGGAGCTGTTTTTT.

Written as DNA, the CDR3 is TGTGCCAGCAGTTTGGTCCCCGGAGGCTACGAGCAGTACTTC. It specifies CASSLVPGGYEQYF. The rearrangement links TRBV28 to TRBJ2-7; the D gene is possibly TRBD2 (5 bases). V lost 3 bases and J lost 3, with 12 bases in between. The CDR3 covers 14 residues. CDR1 and CDR2 (germline): MDHEN, SYDVKM.

The chain links TRBV5-6 to TRBJ1-2; weak D call: TRBD1 (5 bases). The CDR3 covers 14 residues. Trimming cost V 4 bases and J 8 bases, with 18 bases left between them. Germline V lookup: CDR1 SGHDT, CDR2 YYEEEE. The DNA of the CDR3 is TGTGCCAGCAGCCCGGAGGTGAACCACAGGGGCTACACCTTC. As protein: CASSPEVNHRGYTF.

The chain has TRBV27 and TRBJ2-5; 11 nucleotides agree with TRBD2. The V gene's germline CDR1 is MNHEY and CDR2 SMNVEV (reference sequence). V lost 6 bases to trimming and J lost 7 bases; unmatched junction nucleotides: 7. The CDR3 runs to 14 residues. CDR3 in amino acids: CASRFLAGGMTQYF. CDR3 in DNA: TGTGCCAGCAGATTCCTAGCGGGAGGTATGACCCAGTACTTC.

J is TRBJ2-3 and V is TRBV28; 10 bases agree with TRBD2. After removal of 5 bases from V and 4 bases from J, the junction contained 9 bases not matched to a gene. Looked up from germline, CDR1 is MDHEN and CDR2 is SYDVKM. The CDR3 covers 16 residues. CDR3 protein: CASSPYSGRFADTQYF. The DNA for the CDR3 is TGTGCCAGCAGTCCTTATAGCGGGAGGTTCGCAGATACGCAGTATTTT.